This T cell receptor beta chain comes out of a study of early T cells in non-severe SARS-CoV-2 infection. Study-level background: Bulk RNA isolated from unsorted whole blood underwent sequencing; chains were not paired.

Findings of the study overall: Comparison of clonotypes with VDJdb favored anti-spike CD8 responses while missing private and CD4 specificities.

The CDR3 length is 14 residues. Looked up from germline, CDR1 is MNHEY and CDR2 is SVGAGI. The V end lost 6 bases, the J end lost 0 bases, and 8 bases lay between the germline ends. Separate cDNA molecules each had unique molecular identifiers attached to them. Each CDR3 protein gets one entry after TCRdb re-called the 5' RACE reads with MiXCR. The sample carries fewer than 30,000 distinct CDR3 sequences, 3.5% to 5% recorded once. This clonotype was observed a single time. Its specificity is not known. The material sequenced was whole blood. This sequence joins TRBV6-5 and TRBJ1-4; tentative D call: TRBD1 (5 bases). This sequence originates from an adult who was a healthcare worker with PCR-confirmed SARS-CoV-2 infection or an uninfected control (not recorded which). CDR3 in amino acids: CASRPTATNEKLFF. The DNA for the CDR3 is TGTGCCAGCAGGCCGACAGCAACTAATGAAAAACTGTTTTTT.